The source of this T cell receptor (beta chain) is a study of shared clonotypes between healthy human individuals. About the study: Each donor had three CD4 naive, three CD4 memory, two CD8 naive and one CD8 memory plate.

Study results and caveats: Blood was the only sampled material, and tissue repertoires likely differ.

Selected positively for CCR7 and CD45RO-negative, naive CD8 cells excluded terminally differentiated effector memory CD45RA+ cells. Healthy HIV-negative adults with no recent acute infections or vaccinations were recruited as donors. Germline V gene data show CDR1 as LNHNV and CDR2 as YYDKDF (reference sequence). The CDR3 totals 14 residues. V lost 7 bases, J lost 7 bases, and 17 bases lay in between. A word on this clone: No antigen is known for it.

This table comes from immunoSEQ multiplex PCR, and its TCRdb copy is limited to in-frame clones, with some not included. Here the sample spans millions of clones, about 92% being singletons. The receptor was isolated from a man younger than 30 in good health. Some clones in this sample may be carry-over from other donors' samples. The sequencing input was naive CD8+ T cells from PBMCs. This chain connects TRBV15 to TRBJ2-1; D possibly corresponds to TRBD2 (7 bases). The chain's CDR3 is CATTGWGGWNEQFF. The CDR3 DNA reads TGTGCCACCACAGGTTGGGGGGGCTGGAATGAGCAGTTCTTC.